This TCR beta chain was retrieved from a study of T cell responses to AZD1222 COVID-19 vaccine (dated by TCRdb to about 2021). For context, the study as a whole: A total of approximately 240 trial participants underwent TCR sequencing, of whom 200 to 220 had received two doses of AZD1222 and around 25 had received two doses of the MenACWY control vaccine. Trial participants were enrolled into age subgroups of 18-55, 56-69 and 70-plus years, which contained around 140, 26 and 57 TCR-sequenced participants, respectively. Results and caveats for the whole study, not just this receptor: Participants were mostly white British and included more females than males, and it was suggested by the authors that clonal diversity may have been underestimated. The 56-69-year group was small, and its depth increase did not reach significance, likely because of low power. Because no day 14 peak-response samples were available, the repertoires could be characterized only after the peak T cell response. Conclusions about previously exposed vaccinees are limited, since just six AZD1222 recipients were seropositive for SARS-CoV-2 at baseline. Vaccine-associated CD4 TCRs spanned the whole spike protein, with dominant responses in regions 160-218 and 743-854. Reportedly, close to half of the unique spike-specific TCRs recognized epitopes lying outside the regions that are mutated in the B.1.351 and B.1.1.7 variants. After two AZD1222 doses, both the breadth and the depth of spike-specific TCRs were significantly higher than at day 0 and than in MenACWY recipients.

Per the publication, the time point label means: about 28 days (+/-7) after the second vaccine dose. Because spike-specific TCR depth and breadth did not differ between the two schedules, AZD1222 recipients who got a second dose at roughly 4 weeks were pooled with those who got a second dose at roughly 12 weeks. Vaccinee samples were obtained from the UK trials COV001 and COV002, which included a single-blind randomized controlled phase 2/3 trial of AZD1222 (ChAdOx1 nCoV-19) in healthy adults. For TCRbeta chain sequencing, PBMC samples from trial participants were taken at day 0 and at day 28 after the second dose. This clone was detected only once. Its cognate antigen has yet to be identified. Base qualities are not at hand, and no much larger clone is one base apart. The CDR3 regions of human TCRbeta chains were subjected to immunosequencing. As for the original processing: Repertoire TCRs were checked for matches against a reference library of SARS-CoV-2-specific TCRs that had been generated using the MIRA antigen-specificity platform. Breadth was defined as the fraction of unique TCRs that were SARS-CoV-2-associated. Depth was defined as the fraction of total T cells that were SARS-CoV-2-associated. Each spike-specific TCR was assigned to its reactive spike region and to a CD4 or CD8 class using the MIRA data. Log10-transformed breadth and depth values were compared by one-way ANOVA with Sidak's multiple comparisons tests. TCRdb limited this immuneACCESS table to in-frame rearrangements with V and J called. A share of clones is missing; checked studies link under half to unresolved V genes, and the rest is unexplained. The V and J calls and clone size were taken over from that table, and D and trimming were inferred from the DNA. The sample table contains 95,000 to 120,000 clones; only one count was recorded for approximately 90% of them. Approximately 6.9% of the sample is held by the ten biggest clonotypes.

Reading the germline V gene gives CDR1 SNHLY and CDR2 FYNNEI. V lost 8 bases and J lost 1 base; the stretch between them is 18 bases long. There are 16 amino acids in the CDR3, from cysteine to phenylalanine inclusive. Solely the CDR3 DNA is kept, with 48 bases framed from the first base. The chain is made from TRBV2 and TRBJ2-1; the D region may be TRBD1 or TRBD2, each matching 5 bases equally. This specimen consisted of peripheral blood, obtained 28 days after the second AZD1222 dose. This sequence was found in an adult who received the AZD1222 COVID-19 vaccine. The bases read TGTGCCAGCGGGCGGAGACAGACGGGGTCCTACAATGAGCAGTTCTTC. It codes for CASGRRQTGSYNEQFF.